The entry below gives a single T cell receptor (beta chain) sequence along with its context. The specificity of this receptor is unknown. Within one base of it there is no much larger clone, and no base qualities were kept. Libraries came from the immunoSEQ multiplex PCR assay. TCRdb provides this immuneACCESS table in a form limited to in-frame rearrangements. Some clones are lacking; in checked studies, under half of them reflect an unresolved V gene, and why the rest are absent is not known. For this sample there are about 110,000 clones; around 92% appear just once. 1.6% of the sample is taken by the ten largest. The sample is drawn from a study of T cell changes during pregnancy in multiple sclerosis (dated by TCRdb to the late 2010s). Background on the whole study: In women with multiple sclerosis, the researchers looked at how the T cell repertoire shifted as pregnancy progressed.

This clonotype was obtained from a female donor with multiple sclerosis, enrolled in a pregnancy study. The sample was peripheral blood, taken after pregnancy.

Here is the DNA: TGTGCCAGCAGCGTAGATCGTCTAGCGGGAGAATGGAGCACAGATACGCAGTATTTT. Its coded protein is CASSVDRLAGEWSTDTQYF. The chain is made from TRBV9 and TRBJ2-3, with 10 bases aligning to TRBD2. The CDR3 starts with the cysteine, ends with the phenylalanine, and has 19 residues. Of all the DNA, just the CDR3 is kept, 57 bases in frame from base 1. Trimming leaves V shorter by 0 bases and J shorter by 0 bases, with the junction holding 10 bases beyond the gene matches. The germline V gene sets CDR1 to SGDLS and CDR2 to YYNGEE.